One sample yielded the 3 T cell receptor beta chains listed below, sequenced in a study of T cell responses to AZD1222 COVID-19 vaccine. Libraries were prepared by immunoSEQ multiplex PCR; TCRdb keeps only in-frame clonotypes and omits some of them. This sample has 65,000 to 100,000 clones, with around 93% found just once. This specimen was peripheral blood, taken 28 days after the second AZD1222 dose. These receptors all stem from an adult who received the AZD1222 COVID-19 vaccine.

The gene calls are TRBV5-1 and TRBJ2-1; D unclear. This CDR3 is built from 13 residues. Germline CDR1 reads SGHRS; CDR2 reads YFSETQ. The ends were cut back, 0 bases at V and 6 bases at J, with 7 bases in the middle. CDR3 coding DNA: TGCGCCAGCAGCTTGGATAGTGCCAATGAGCAGTTCTTC. This encodes CASSLDSANEQFF.

V is TRBV6-5 and J is TRBJ2-5; a possible D gene is TRBD2 (6 bases). CDR3 length: 13 residues. V was shortened by 7 bases and J by 5 bases, with 14 bases between the two germline ends. Germline V gene lookup returns CDR1 MNHEY and CDR2 SVGAGI. The DNA for the CDR3 is TGTGCCAGCACCCCCAGAGGAGGGGAGACCCAGTACTTC. This sequence encodes CASTPRGGETQYF.

The chain recombines TRBV7-8 with TRBJ2-7; either TRBD1 or TRBD2 may fit D (6 bases each). The germline V gene has CDR1 SGHVS and CDR2 FQNEAQ. The CDR3 is made up of 14 amino acids. Trimming removed 5 bases from V and 3 bases from J, with 14 bases in between. The CDR3 bases are TGTGCCAGCAGCCTACAGGGAGGCGGCTACGAGCAGTACTTC. Translated, it gives CASSLQGGGYEQYF.